The present TCR beta chain was sequenced within a study of T-cell reconstitution after alpha-beta-depleted transplantation in children. With 1 base removed from V and 8 bases from J, the gap between germline ends came to 11 bases. The CDR3 sequence is 14 residues long. Using unique molecular identifiers, the investigators prepared the TCRbeta library. TCRdb processed the PCR reads anew with MiXCR; each CDR3 protein has one entry. The data contain around 700,000 distinct CDR3 sequences, 13% of them singletons. The receptor was isolated from a girl aged 2-9 years with congenital amegakaryocytic thrombocytopenia, due to receive a stem cell transplant. The chain joins TRBV12-3 or TRBV12-4 to TRBJ1-4, with D perhaps matching TRBD1 (6 bases). The sample consisted of PBMCs, taken before TCRalphabeta/CD19-depleted stem cell transplant. CDR3: CASSLDGGSEKLFF. The CDR3 DNA sequence: TGTGCCAGCAGTTTAGATGGGGGCTCCGAAAAACTGTTTTTT.